This TCR beta chain was sequenced during a study of blood T cell repertoires in COVID-19. About the research overall: PBMCs, B-cell-depleted T cells, or T cells provided the cDNA or gDNA that made up the material.

The study assigned cohorts using participant-reported clinical history. V was clipped by 4 bases and J by 3 bases, with 13 bases between them. The CDR3 extends over 14 amino acids. Germline CDR1 SGHKS, CDR2 YYEKEE (reference sequence). TCRdb's table, derived via immunoSEQ multiplex PCR, lists solely in-frame clones and lacks some. The sample contains fewer than 200,000 clones, approximately 87% of which appear only once. Sequencing input: PBMCs or T cells enriched from blood (not recorded which). The genes are TRBV5-5 and TRBJ1-1, with D tentatively TRBD1 (6 bases). The TCR was taken from a woman aged 45-59 years who had recovered from COVID-19. The CDR3 DNA follows: TGTGCCAGCAGCCAGCGGCAGGGGTACACTGAAGCTTTCTTT. This codes for CASSQRQGYTEAFF.